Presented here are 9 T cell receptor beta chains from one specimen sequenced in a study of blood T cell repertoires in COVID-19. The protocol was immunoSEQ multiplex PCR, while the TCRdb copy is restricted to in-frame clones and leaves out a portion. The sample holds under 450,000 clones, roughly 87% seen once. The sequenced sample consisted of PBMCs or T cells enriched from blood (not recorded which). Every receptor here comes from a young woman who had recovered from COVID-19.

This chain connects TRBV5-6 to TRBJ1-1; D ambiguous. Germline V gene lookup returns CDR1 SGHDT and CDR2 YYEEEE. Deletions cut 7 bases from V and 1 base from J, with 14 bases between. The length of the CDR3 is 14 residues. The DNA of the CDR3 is TGTGCCAGCGGAAGGCGGCCGCGGAACACTGAAGCTTTCTTT. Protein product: CASGRRPRNTEAFF. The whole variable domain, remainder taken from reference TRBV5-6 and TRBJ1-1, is DAGVTQSPTHLIKTRGQQVTLRCSPKSGHDTVSWYQQALGQGPQFIFQYYEEEERQRGNFPDRFSGHQFPNYSSELNVNALLLGDSALYLCASGRRPRNTEAFFGQGTRLTVV.

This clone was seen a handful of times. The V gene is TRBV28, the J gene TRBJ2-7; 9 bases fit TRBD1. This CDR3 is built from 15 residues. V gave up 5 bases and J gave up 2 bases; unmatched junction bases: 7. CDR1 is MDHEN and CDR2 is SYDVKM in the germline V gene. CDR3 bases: TGTGCCAGCAGTGCATCGGGACAGGGAACCTACGAGCAGTACTTC. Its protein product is CASSASGQGTYEQYF.

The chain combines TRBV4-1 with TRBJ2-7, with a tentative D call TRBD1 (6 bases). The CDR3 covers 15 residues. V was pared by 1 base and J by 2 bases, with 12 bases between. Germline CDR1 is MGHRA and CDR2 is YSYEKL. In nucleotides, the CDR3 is TGCGCCAGCAGCCAAGGGTTGGCAGGGGCCTACGAGCAGTACTTC. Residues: CASSQGLAGAYEQYF.

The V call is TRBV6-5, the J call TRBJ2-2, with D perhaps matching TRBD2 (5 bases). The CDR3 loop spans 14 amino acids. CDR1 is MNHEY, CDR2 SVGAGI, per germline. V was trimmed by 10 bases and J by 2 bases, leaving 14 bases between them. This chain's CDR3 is CATKPSGNTGELFF. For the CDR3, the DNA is TGTGCCACCAAACCAAGCGGCAACACCGGGGAGCTGTTTTTT.

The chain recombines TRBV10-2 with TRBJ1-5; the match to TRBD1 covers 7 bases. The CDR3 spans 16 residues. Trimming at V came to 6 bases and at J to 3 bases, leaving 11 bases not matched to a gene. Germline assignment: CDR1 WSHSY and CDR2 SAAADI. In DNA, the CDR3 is TGCGCCAGCAGCCTTATGGGACAGCTCAACAATCAGCCCCAGCATTTT. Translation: CASSLMGQLNNQPQHF.

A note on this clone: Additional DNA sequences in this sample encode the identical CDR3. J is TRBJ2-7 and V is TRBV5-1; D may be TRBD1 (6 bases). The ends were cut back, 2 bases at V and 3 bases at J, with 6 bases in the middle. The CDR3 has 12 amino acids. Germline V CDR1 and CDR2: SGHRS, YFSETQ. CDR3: CASSLGGYEQYF. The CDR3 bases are TGCGCCAGCAGCTTAGGGGGCTACGAGCAGTACTTC. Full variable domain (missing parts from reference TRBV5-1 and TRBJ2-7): KAGVTQTPRYLIKTRGQQVTLSCSPISGHRSVSWYQQTPGQGLQFLFEYFSETQRNKGNFPGRFSGRQFSNSRSEMNVSTLELGDSALYLCASSLGGYEQYFGPGTRLTVT.

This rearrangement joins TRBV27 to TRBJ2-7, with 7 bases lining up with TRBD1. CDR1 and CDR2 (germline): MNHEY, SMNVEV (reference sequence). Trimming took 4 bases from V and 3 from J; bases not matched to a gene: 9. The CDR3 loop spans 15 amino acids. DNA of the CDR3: TGTGCCAGCAGTTACTCGGGACAGACCTACTACGAGCAGTACTTC. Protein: CASSYSGQTYYEQYF.

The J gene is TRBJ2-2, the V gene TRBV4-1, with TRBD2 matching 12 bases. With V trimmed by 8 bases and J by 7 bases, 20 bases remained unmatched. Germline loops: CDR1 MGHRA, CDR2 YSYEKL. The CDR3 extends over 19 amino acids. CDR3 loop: CASSPVVSASGGVSGELFF. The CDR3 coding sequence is TGCGCCAGCTCGCCAGTAGTGTCTGCTAGCGGGGGGGTTAGCGGGGAGCTGTTTTTT.

CDR3 in amino acids: CASRRDRGEYTEAFF. For the CDR3, the DNA is TGTGCCAGCAGGCGGGACAGGGGAGAATACACTGAAGCTTTCTTT. The chain uses TRBV5-5 and TRBJ1-1; 10 positions match TRBD1. Per the germline V gene, CDR1 is SGHKS and CDR2 is YYEKEE (reference sequence). The CDR3 spans 15 residues. With 5 bases clipped from V and 3 bases from J, the junction kept 7 bases outside the gene matches. The full variable domain, rest sourced from reference TRBV5-5 and TRBJ1-1, is DAGVTQSPTHLIKTRGQQVTLRCSPISGHKSVSWYQQVLGQGPQFIFQYYEKEERGRGNFPDRFSARQFPNYSSELNVNALLLGDSALYLCASRRDRGEYTEAFFGQGTRLTVV.